This T cell receptor beta chain came from a study of T cells in Graves' hyperthyroidism and ophthalmopathy. Findings and limits, study-wide: It was a median about 6.5 months before onset that the model predicted ophthalmopathy. The majority of expanded thyroid clonotypes above 0.001 also appeared in blood.

Germline loops: CDR1 DFQATT, CDR2 SNEGSKA (reference sequence). The CDR3 contains 15 residues. V gave up 0 bases and J gave up 10 bases, with 19 bases separating them. Each person with ophthalmopathy scored at least 3 on the Clinical Activity Score, reached NOSPECS grade 4 or higher, and had been ill under 3 months. Of note for this clonotype: The antigen remains unidentified.

Amplified regions were TCR beta CDR3 sequences from RNA transcripts. The HTBI primer set drove a first-round RT-PCR of the TCR CDR3. Each CDR3 protein is one row after TCRdb ran MiXCR on the multiplex PCR reads. This table holds under 550,000 distinct CDR3 sequences, roughly 21% found once. The rearrangement links TRBV20-1 to TRBJ2-1; D possibly corresponds to TRBD2 (6 bases). Sequenced input: blood. The TCR was taken from a man aged 40-50 years with Graves' ophthalmopathy. CDR3 in DNA: TGCAGTGCTAGAGACGGGCGGTCCCCCGCGGGGGAGCAGTTCTTC. Translation: CSARDGRSPAGEQFF.